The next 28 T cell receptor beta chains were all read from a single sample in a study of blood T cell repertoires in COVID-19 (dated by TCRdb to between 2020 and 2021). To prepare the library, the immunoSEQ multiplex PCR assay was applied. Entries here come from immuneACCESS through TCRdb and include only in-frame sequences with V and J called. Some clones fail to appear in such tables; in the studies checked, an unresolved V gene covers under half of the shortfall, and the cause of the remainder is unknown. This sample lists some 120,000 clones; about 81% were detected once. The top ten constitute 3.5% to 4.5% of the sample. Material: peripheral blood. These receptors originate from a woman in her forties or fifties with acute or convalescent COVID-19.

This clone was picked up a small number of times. CDR3 amino acids: CATSDPRDRASGEQFF. CDR3 nucleotide sequence: TGTGCCACCAGTGATCCCCGGGACAGGGCCTCCGGAGAGCAGTTCTTC. The V and J genes are TRBV24-1 and TRBJ2-1; TRBD1 agrees at 9 bases. Germline CDR1 reads KGHDR; CDR2 reads SFDVKD. The CDR3 length is 16 residues. The trim removed 3 bases at V and 10 bases at J, leaving 12 bases unmatched.

In DNA, the CDR3 is TGTGCCAGCAGCCAGCTGGGGGGCACCGGGGAGCTGTTTTTT. It translates to CASSQLGGTGELFF. This chain uses TRBV14 with TRBJ2-2; D may be TRBD2 (6 bases). There are 14 residues in the CDR3. Trimming removed 3 bases at V and 4 bases at J, with 9 bases between. Germline loops: CDR1 SGHDN, CDR2 FVKESK.

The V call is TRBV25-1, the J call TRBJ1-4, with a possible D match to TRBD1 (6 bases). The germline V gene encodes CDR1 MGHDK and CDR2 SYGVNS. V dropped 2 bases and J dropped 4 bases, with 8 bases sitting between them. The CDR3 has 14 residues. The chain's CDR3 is CASSEGQSNEKLFF. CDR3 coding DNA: TGTGCCAGCAGTGAAGGACAGAGTAATGAAAAACTGTTTTTT.

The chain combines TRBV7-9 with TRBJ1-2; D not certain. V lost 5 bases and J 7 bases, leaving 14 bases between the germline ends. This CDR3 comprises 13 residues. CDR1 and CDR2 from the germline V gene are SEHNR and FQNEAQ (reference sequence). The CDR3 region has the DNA TGTGCCAGCAGCCGCTCTTTTTTGAGTGGCTACACCTTC. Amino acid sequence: CASSRSFLSGYTF.

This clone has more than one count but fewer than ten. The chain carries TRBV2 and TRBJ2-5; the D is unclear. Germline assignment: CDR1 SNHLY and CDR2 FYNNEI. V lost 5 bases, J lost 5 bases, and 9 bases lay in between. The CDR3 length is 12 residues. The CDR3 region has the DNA TGTGCCAGCAGTCAAAATCGGGAGACCCAGTACTTC. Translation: CASSQNRETQYF.

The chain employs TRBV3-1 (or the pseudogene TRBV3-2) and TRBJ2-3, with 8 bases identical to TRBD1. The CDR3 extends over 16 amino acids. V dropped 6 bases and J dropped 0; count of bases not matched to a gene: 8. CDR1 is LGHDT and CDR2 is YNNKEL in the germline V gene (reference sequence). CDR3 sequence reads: CASRNRQGFSTDTQYF. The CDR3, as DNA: TGTGCCAGCAGGAATCGACAGGGGTTCAGCACAGATACGCAGTATTTT.

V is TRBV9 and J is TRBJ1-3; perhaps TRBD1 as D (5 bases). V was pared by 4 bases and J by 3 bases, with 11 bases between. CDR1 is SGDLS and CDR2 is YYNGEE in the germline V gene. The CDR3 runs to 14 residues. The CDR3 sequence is CASSPRDRGNTIYF. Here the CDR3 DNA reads TGTGCCAGCAGCCCGCGGGACCGTGGAAACACCATATATTTT.

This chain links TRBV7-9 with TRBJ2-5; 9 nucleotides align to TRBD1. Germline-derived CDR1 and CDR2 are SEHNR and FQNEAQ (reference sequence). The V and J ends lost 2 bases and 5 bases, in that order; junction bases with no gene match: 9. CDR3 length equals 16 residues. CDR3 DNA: TGTGCCAGCAGCTTACTCGGACAGGGGTCTCGCGAGACCCAGTACTTC. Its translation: CASSLLGQGSRETQYF.

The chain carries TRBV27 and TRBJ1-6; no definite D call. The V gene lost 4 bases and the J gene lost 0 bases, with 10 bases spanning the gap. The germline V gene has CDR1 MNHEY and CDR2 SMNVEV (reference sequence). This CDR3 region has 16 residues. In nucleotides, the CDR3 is TGTGCCAGCAGTTCCGCGGGAGTCTCCTATAATTCACCCCTCCACTTT. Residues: CASSSAGVSYNSPLHF.

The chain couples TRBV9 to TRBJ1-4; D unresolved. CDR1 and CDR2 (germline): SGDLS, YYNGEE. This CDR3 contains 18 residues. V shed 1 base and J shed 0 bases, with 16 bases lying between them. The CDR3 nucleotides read TGTGCCAGCAGCGTAAGTCGTGCGTCGCAAGCAACTAATGAAAAACTGTTTTTT. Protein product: CASSVSRASQATNEKLFF.

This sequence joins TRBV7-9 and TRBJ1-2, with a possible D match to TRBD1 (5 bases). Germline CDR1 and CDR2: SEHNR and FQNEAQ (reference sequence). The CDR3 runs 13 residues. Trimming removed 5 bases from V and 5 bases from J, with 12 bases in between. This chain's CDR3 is CASSPGLRYGYTF. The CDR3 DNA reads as TGTGCCAGCAGCCCAGGGTTACGATATGGCTACACCTTC. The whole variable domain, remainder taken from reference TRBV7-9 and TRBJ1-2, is DTGVSQNPRHKITKRGQNVTFRCDPISEHNRLYWYRQTLGQGPEFLTYFQNEAQLEKSRLLSDRFSAERPKGSFSTLEIQRTEQGDSAMYLCASSPGLRYGYTFGSGTRLTVV.

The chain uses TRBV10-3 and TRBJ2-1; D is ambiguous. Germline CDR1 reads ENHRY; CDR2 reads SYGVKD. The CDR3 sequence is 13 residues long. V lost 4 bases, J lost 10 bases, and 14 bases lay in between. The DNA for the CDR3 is TGTGCCATCAGTGCTCGAACGCCGAGGGAGCAGTTCTTC. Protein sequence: CAISARTPREQFF.

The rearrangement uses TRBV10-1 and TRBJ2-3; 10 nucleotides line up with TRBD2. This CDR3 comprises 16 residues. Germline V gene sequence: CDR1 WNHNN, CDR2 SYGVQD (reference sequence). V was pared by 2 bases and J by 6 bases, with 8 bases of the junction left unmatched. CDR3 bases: TGCGCCAGCAGTGAGGGACTAGCGGCCCAGCTGGATACGCAGTATTTT. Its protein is CASSEGLAAQLDTQYF.

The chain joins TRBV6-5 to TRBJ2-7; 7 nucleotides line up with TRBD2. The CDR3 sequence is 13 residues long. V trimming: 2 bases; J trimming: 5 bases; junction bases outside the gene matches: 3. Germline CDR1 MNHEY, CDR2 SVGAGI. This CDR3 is CASSYRRGDEQYF. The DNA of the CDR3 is TGTGCCAGCAGTTACAGACGGGGGGACGAGCAGTACTTC.

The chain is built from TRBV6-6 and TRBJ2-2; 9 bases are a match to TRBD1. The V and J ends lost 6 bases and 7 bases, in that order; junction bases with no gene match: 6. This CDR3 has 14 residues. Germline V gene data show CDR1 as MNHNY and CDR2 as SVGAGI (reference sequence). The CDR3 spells CASRAQGAVGELFF. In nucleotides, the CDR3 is TGTGCCAGCAGAGCACAGGGGGCTGTCGGGGAGCTGTTTTTT.

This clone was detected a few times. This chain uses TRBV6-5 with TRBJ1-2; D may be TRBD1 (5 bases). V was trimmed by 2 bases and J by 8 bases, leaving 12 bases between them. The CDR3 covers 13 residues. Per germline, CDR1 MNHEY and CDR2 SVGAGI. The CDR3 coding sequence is TGTGCCAGCAGTTACACCTGGACATCGGGCTACACCTTC. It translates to CASSYTWTSGYTF.

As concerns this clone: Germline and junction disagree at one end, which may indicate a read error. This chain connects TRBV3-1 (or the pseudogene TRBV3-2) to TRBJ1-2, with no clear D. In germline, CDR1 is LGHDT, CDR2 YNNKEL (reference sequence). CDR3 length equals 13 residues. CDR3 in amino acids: CASSQGRTYGYTF. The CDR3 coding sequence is TGTGCCAGCAGTCAAGGGAGAACCTATGGCTACACCTTC.

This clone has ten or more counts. The CDR3 DNA is TGCGCCAGCAGTGAGAGACTGTTTAATCAGCCCCAGCATTTT. Protein sequence: CASSERLFNQPQHF. The J gene is TRBJ1-5, the V gene TRBV10-1; D call uncertain. Germline V gene data show CDR1 as WNHNN and CDR2 as SYGVQD (reference sequence). Trimming shortened V by 2 bases and J by 4 bases, and 9 bases separated the two germline ends. The CDR3 is 14 amino acids.

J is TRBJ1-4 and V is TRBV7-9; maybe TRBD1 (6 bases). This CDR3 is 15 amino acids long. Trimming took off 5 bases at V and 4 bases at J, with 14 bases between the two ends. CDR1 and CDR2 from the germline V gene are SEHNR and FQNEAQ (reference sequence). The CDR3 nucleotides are TGTGCCAGCAGCGCCAACAGGGCTTATAATGAAAAACTGTTTTTT. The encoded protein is CASSANRAYNEKLFF.

The CDR3 is CASRVGQDYGYTF. DNA for the CDR3: TGTGCCAGCAGAGTGGGACAGGACTATGGCTACACCTTC. V gene TRBV28 combines with J gene TRBJ1-2; 8 positions match TRBD1. Per the germline V gene, CDR1 is MDHEN and CDR2 is SYDVKM. Germline trimming cut 6 bases from V and 3 bases from J; bases unmatched to any gene: 3. The CDR3 extends over 13 amino acids.

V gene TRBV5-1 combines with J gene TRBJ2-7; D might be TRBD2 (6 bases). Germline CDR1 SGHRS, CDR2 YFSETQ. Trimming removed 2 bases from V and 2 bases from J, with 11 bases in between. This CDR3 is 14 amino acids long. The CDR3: CASSFYQRAYEQYF. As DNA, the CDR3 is TGCGCCAGCAGCTTTTATCAGCGGGCCTACGAGCAGTACTTC.

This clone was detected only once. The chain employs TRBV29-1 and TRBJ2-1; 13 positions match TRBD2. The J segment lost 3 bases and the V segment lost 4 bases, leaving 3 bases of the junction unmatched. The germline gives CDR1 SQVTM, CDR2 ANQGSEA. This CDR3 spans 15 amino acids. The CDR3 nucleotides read TGCAGCGTTGGGACTAGCGGGGGCCTCTACAATGAGCAGTTCTTC. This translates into CSVGTSGGLYNEQFF.

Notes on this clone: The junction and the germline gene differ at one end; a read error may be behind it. The CDR3 loop reads CASSPRTLPSGRSSNEQFF. The CDR3, as DNA: TGTGCCAGCAGCCCTCGCACCCTCCCTAGCGGGAGATCCTCCAATGAGCAGTTCTTC. The genes are TRBV3-1 (or the pseudogene TRBV3-2) and TRBJ2-1, with 10 bases fitting TRBD2. CDR1 LGHDT and CDR2 YNNKEL come from the germline V gene (reference sequence). This CDR3 region has 19 residues.

Written as DNA, the CDR3 is TGCAGTGCTAGTCCTAGCGGGAGCCAGTTCTTC. Its protein product is CSASPSGSQFF. The rearrangement uses TRBV20-1 and TRBJ2-1; 10 bases map to TRBD2. Germline CDR1 and CDR2: DFQATT and SNEGSKA (reference sequence). Losses at the gene ends were 3 bases for V and 13 bases for J; bases not matched to a gene: 3. The CDR3 loop spans 11 amino acids.

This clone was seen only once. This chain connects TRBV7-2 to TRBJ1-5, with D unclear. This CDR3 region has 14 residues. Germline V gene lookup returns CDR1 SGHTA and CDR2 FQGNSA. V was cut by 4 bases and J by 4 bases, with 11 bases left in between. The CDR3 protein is CASSSRAGNQPQHF. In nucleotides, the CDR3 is TGTGCCAGCAGCTCCAGAGCGGGAAATCAGCCCCAGCATTTT.

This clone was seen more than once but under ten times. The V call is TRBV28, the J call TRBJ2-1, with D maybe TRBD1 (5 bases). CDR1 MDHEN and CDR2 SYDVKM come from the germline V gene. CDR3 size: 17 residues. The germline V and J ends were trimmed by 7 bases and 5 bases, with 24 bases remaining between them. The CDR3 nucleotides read TGTGCCAGCATGTACCCAAACCGCAGGGCGTCGAACAATGAGCAGTTCTTC. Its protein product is CASMYPNRRASNNEQFF. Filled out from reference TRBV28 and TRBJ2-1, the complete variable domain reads DVKVTQSSRYLVKRTGEKVFLECVQDMDHENMFWYRQDPGLGLRLIYFSYDVKMKEKGDIPEGYSVSREKKERFSLILESASTNQTSMYLCASMYPNRRASNNEQFFGPGTRLTVL.

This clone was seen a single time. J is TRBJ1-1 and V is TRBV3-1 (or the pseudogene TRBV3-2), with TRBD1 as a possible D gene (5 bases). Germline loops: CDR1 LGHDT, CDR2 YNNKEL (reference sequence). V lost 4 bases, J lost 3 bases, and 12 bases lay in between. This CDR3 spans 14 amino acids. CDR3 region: CASSPPRQYTEAFF. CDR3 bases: TGTGCCAGCAGCCCCCCCCGACAGTACACTGAAGCTTTCTTT.

CDR3 DNA: TGTGCCAGCACCAACAGGGGGACGGGTGAAAAACTGTTTTTT. As protein: CASTNRGTGEKLFF. The genes are TRBV28 and TRBJ1-4, with 8 nucleotides matching TRBD1. V dropped 7 bases and J dropped 7; count of bases not matched to a gene: 8. The CDR3 loop spans 14 amino acids. Germline values: CDR1 MDHEN, CDR2 SYDVKM. Filled out from reference TRBV28 and TRBJ1-4, the complete variable domain reads DVKVTQSSRYLVKRTGEKVFLECVQDMDHENMFWYRQDPGLGLRLIYFSYDVKMKEKGDIPEGYSVSREKKERFSLILESASTNQTSMYLCASTNRGTGEKLFFGSGTQLSVL.